This T cell receptor (beta chain) came from a study of blood T cell repertoires in COVID-19. The V gene end was trimmed by 0 bases and the J gene end by 3 bases; junction bases not matched to a gene: 7. This CDR3 is 16 amino acids long. CDR1 is GTSNPN and CDR2 is SVGIG in the germline V gene (reference sequence). This table comes from immunoSEQ multiplex PCR, and its TCRdb copy is limited to in-frame clones, with some not included. Here the sample spans 250,000 or so clones, about 86% being singletons. The source is a man aged 55 to 69 with acute or convalescent COVID-19. The chain links TRBV30 to TRBJ2-7; TRBD1 matches at 11 bases. Sequencing input: peripheral blood. The CDR3 DNA is TGTGCCTGGAGTGTACTCGGGACAGGGGGGGGCTACGAGCAGTACTTC. Protein product: CAWSVLGTGGGYEQYF.